The 3 T cell receptor beta chains below all came from one sample that was sequenced in a study of blood T cell repertoires in COVID-19. TCRdb's copy holds only in-frame clones and misses some; the assay was immunoSEQ multiplex PCR. This sample has some 12,000 clones; roughly 91% occur once, and the top ten carry 28%. Input material: peripheral blood. These receptors all stem from a woman aged 70-85 years with active COVID-19.

The chain employs TRBV5-4 and TRBJ2-5, with 13 bases lining up with TRBD2. V was clipped by 3 bases and J by 5 bases; unmatched bases: 7. In germline, CDR1 is SGHNT, CDR2 YYREEE (reference sequence). The CDR3 runs to 16 residues. CDR3 DNA sequence: TGTGCCAGCAGCTCCGGACTAGCGGGAGTCGTGGAGACCCAGTACTTC. Translating it yields CASSSGLAGVVETQYF.

The chain has TRBV7-2 and TRBJ2-5; TRBD2 agrees at 8 bases. CDR1 SGHTA and CDR2 FQGNSA come from the germline V gene. CDR3 length: 15 residues. J gave up 5 bases and V 2 bases, and 7 bases lay outside the gene matches. In DNA form, the CDR3 reads TGTGCCAGCAGCTTAACCGGGACTAGTATGGAGACCCAGTACTTC. Amino acid sequence: CASSLTGTSMETQYF.

The J gene is TRBJ1-1, the V gene TRBV9; D is possibly TRBD1 (6 bases). This CDR3 has 16 amino acids. CDR1 and CDR2 (germline): SGDLS, YYNGEE. V was cut by 4 bases and J by 5 bases, with 21 bases left in between. In DNA, the CDR3 is TGTGCCAGCAGCCCCCGCCGGGGGGGCGGGGGAACTGAAGCTTTCTTT. Amino acids: CASSPRRGGGGTEAFF.